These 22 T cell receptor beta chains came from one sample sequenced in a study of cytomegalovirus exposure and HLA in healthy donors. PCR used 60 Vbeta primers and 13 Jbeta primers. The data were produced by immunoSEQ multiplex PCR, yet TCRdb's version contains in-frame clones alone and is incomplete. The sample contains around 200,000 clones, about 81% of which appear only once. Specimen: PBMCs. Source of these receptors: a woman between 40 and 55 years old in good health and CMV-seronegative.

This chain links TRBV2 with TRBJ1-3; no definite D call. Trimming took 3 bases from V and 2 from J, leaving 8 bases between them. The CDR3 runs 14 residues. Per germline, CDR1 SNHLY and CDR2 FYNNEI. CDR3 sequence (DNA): TGTGCCAGCAGTGACACTTTCACTGGAAACACCATATATTTT. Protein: CASSDTFTGNTIYF.

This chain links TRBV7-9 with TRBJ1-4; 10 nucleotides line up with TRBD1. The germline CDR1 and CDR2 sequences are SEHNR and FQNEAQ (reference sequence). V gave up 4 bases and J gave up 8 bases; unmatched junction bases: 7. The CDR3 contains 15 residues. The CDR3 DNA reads TGTGCCAGCAGCTCAGGGACAGGGGCGGGGGAAAAACTGTTTTTT. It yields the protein CASSSGTGAGEKLFF. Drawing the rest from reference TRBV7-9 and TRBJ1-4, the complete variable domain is DTGVSQNPRHKITKRGQNVTFRCDPISEHNRLYWYRQTLGQGPEFLTYFQNEAQLEKSRLLSDRFSAERPKGSFSTLEIQRTEQGDSAMYLCASSSGTGAGEKLFFGSGTQLSVL.

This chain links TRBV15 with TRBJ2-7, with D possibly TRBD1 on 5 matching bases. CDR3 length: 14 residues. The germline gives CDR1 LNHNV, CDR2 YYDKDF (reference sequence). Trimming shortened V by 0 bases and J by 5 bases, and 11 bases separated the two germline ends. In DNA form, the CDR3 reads TGTGCCACCAGCAGAGATCCCCAGGGCCACGAGCAGTACTTC. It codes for CATSRDPQGHEQYF. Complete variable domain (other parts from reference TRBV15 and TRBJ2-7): DAMVIQNPRYQVTQFGKPVTLSCSQTLNHNVMYWYQQKSSQAPKLLFHYYDKDFNNEADTPDNFQSRRPNTSFCFLDIRSPGLGDTAMYLCATSRDPQGHEQYFGPGTRLTVT.

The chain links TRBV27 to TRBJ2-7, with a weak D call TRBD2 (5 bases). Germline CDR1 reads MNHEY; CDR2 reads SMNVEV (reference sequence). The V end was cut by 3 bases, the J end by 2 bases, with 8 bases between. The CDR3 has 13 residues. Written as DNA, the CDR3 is TGTGCCAGCAGTTTTCCGGGAACCTACGAGCAGTACTTC. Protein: CASSFPGTYEQYF.

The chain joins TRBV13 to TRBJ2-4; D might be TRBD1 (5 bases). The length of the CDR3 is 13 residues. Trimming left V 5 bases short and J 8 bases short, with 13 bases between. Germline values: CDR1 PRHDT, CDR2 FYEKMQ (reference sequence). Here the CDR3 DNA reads TGTGCCAGCAGCGTCGCCCAGGGTGACATTCAGTACTTC. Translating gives CASSVAQGDIQYF.

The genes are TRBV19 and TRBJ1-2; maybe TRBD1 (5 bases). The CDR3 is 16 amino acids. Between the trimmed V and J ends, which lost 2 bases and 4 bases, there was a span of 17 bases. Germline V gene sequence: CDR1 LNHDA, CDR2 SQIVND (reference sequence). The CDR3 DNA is TGTGCCAGTAGTATAAGGAGTAGGGGCAGGACCTATGGCTACACCTTC. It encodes CASSIRSRGRTYGYTF.

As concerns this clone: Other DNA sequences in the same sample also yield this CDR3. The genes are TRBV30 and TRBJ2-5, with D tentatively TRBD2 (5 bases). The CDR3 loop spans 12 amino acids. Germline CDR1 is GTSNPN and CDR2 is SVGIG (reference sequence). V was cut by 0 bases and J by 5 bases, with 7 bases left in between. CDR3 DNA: TGTGCCTGGAGTGTACGAGGGGAGACCCAGTACTTC. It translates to CAWSVRGETQYF. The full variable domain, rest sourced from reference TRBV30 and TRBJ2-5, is SQTIHQWPATLVQPVGSPLSLECTVEGTSNPNLYWYRQAAGRGLQLLFYSVGIGQISSEVPQNLSASRPQDRQFILSSKKLLLSDSGFYLCAWSVRGETQYFGPGTRLLVL.

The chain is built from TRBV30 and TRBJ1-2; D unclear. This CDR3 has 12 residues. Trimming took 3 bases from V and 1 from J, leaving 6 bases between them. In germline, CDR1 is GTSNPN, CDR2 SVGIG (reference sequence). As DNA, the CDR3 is TGTGCCTGGAGAACAGTTAACTATGGCTACACCTTC. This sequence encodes CAWRTVNYGYTF.

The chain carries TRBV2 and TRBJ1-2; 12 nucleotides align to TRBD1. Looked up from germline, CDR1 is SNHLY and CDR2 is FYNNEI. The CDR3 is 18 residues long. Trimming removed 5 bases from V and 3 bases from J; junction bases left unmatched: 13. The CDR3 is CASSTTGTGGYLDYGYTF. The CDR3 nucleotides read TGTGCCAGCAGTACTACCGGGACAGGGGGCTACTTAGACTATGGCTACACCTTC.

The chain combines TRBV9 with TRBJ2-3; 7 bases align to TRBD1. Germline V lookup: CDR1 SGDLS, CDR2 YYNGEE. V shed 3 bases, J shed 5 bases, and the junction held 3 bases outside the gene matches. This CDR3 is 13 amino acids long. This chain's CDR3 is CASSEGAIDTQYF. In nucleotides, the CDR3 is TGTGCCAGCAGCGAGGGGGCGATAGATACGCAGTATTTT. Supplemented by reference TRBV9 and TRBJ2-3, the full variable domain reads DSGVTQTPKHLITATGQRVTLRCSPRSGDLSVYWYQQSLDQGLQFLIQYYNGEERAKGNILERFSAQQFPDLHSELNLSSLELGDSALYFCASSEGAIDTQYFGPGTRLTVL.

For the CDR3, the DNA is TGTGCCAGCAGCACGGGACAGGGCGAAAACTATGGCTACACCTTC. It is translated as CASSTGQGENYGYTF. The chain combines TRBV5-5 with TRBJ1-2; 9 bases map to TRBD1. Germline V gene sequence: CDR1 SGHKS, CDR2 YYEKEE (reference sequence). The length of the CDR3 is 15 residues. Unmatched junction bases numbered 6, after V lost 4 bases and J lost 2 bases.

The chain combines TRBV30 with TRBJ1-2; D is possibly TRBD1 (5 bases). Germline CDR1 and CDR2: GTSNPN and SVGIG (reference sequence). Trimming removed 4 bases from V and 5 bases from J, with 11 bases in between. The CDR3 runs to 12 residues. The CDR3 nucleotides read TGTGCCTGGACGTCAGGGTGGTATGGCTACACCTTC. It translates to CAWTSGWYGYTF. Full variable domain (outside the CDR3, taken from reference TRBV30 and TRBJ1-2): SQTIHQWPATLVQPVGSPLSLECTVEGTSNPNLYWYRQAAGRGLQLLFYSVGIGQISSEVPQNLSASRPQDRQFILSSKKLLLSDSGFYLCAWTSGWYGYTFGSGTRLTVV.

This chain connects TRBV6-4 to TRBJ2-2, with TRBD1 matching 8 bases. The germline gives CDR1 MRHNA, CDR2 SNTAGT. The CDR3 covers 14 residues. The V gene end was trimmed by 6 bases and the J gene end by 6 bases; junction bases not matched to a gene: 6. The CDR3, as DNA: TGTGCCAGCAGCATAGGACAGGGTTCCGGGGAGCTGTTTTTT. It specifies CASSIGQGSGELFF.

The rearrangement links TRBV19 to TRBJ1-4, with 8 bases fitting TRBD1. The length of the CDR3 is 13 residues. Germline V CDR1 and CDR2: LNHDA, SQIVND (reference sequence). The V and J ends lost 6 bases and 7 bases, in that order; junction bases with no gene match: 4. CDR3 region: CASSGQGGEKLFF. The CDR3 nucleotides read TGTGCCAGTAGCGGACAGGGTGGTGAAAAACTGTTTTTT.

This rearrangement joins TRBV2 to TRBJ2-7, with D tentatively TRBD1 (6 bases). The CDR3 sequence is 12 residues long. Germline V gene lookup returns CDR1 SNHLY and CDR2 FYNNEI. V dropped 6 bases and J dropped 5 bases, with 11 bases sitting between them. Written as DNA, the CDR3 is TGTGCCAGCAGGTACAGGGACGACGAGCAGTACTTC. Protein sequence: CASRYRDDEQYF.

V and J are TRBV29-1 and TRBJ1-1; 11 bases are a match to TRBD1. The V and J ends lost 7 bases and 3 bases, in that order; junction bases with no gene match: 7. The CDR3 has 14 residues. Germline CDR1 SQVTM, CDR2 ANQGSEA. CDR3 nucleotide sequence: TGCAGCGGCGGACAGGGGGCAATTTACACTGAAGCTTTCTTT. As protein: CSGGQGAIYTEAFF.

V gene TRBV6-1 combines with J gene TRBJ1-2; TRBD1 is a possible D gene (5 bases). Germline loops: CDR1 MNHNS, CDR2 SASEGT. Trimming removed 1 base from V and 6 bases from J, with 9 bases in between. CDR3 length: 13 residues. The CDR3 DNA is TGTGCCAGCAGTGAAGTAGGGGAAGATGGCTACACCTTC. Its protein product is CASSEVGEDGYTF.

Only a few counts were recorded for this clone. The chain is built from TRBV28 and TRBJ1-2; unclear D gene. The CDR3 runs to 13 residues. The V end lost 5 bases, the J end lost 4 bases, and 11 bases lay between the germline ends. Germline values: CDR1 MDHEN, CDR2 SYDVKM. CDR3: CASSMTRGYGYTF. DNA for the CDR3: TGTGCCAGCAGTATGACTCGGGGCTATGGCTACACCTTC.

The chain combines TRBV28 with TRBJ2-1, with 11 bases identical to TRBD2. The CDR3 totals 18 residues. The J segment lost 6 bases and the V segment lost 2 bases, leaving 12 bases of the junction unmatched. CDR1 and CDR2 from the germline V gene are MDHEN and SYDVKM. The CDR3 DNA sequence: TGTGCCAGCAGTTTAACTAGCGGGGGTCCAATTAGCCCCAATGAGCAGTTCTTC. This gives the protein CASSLTSGGPISPNEQFF.

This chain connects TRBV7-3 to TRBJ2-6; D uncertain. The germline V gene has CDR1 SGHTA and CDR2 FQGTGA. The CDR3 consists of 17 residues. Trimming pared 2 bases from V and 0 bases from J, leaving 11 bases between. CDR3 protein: CASSLSGKGSGANVLTF. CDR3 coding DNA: TGTGCCAGCAGCTTATCGGGTAAAGGCTCTGGGGCCAACGTCCTGACTTTC.

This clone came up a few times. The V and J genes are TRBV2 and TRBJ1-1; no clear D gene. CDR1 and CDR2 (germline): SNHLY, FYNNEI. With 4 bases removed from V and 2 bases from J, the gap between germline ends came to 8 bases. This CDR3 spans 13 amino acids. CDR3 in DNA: TGTGCCAGCAGTGTTTGGCAAAACACTGAAGCTTTCTTT. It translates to CASSVWQNTEAFF.

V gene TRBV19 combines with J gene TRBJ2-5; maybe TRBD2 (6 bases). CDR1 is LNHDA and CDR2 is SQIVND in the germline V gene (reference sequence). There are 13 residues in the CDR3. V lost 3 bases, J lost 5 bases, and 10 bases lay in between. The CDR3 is CASSMGGAETQYF. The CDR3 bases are TGTGCCAGTAGTATGGGAGGAGCCGAGACCCAGTACTTC.